Detailed here is one T cell receptor beta chain. This clone's antigen is unknown. No much larger clonotype is one base removed from it; base qualities were not supplied. This sample was sequenced with an Illumina NovaSeq 6000. Using 5'RACE with constant-segment primers, TCRalpha and TCRbeta cDNA libraries were constructed, with sample barcodes and unique molecular identifiers added in the process. Trizol reagent was used to extract RNA from every sample. Libraries were amplified in two PCR steps, with a second sample barcode and Illumina TruSeq adapters added in the second step. Sequencing of the libraries was done on an Illumina NovaSeq, producing 2 x 150 bp paired-end reads. Per the original workflow: Reads were demultiplexed and collapsed into UMI-guided consensus sequences with migec v1.2.7. Using mixcr v2.1.11, UMI consensuses were aligned to TRA and TRB V and J templates and then assembled into clonotypes. A clonotype was counted as expanded or contracted only when both edgeR and NoisET called the clonotype significant, with the noise models trained on biological replicates. For edgeR calls, a false discovery rate-adjusted p below 0.01 and a log2 fold-change threshold of 1 were applied. As an exploratory analysis of dynamics, PCA with hierarchical clustering was applied to max-normalized trajectories of the 1000 most abundant clonotypes. The CD4 or CD8 phenotype of responding clones was assigned using the separately sequenced CD4+ and CD8+ repertoires. Starting from the raw public reads, TCRdb applied fastp trimming at Q25, assembled clones with MiXCR and retained in-frame beta chains. Entries that share a CDR3 protein sequence are merged under the most common genes and DNA. TCRdb's processing, not the study's, gives the V and J calls here. In all, the sample holds under 650,000 distinct CDR3 sequences, and more than 15% of those were seen once. The ten largest clonotypes hold approximately 12% of the sample.

CDR1 and CDR2 are drawn from the germline V gene (reference sequence): DFQATT, SNEGSKA. Including the terminal cysteine and phenylalanine, the CDR3 comprises 16 residues. Of the read, only the CDR3 DNA is kept; its 48 bases are in frame from base 1. V is pared back by 3 bases and J by 0 bases, with 16 bases lying between the germline termini. These data belong to a study of T-cell memory formation after mild COVID-19 (dated by TCRdb to the early 2020s). The study in broad terms: Most TCR sequence clusters were specific to one of the two donors. In a couple of donors, T-cell clones that expanded and contracted after mild COVID-19 were tracked by sequencing TCRalpha and TCRbeta repertoires over time. The cohort was made up of two young adult volunteers, one female and one male, who were previously healthy.

Ficoll-Paque density gradient centrifugation was used to isolate PBMCs. Results the study describes overall, beyond this receptor: Contracting CD4+ clones turned up mainly in the CM and EM memory subsets, whereas EMRA was where CD8+ clones were enriched. The detection of some responding clones in pre-infection memory suggests that pre-existing cross-reactive memory T cells joined the SARS-CoV-2 response. SARS-CoV-2 specificity of the second-wave clones peaking on day 37 was not confirmed. The study covered only a couple of mild cases, and larger cohorts including severe cases with pre-infection samples were considered necessary. From day 15 to 85, contracting clones showed balanced CD4/CD8 phenotypes, whereas a second wave of clones that expanded from day 15 to 37 leaned towards CD4+.

This receptor was obtained from an adult woman who had mild COVID-19 (a few samples of this study predate the infection). The sample titles of this study are shuffled in the database, so cell type and time point are left out; the donor was told from shared clones. Sequenced sample: PBMCs or a T cell subset sorted from them (not recorded which). Recombination joined TRBV20-1 with TRBJ2-3, with the D call perhaps TRBD1 or TRBD2, each one matching 5 bases. The sequence in DNA is TGCAGTGCTAGGAGCTGGGACCAGCCTAGCACAGATACGCAGTATTTT. Translated, it gives CSARSWDQPSTDTQYF.